The 29 T cell receptor beta chains below all came from one sample that was sequenced in a study of beta chain features in type 1 diabetes listed by TCRdb under 2018. Broader findings and caveats from the paper: A moderate but significant shortening of TCRB CDR3 length was observed in type 1 diabetes patients in all four CD4+ subsets.

These receptors' targets are unknown. Library construction relied on the immunoSEQ multiplex PCR assay. The entire amount of isolated RNA was reverse transcribed using the High Capacity cDNA Reverse Transcription Kit, so the sequenced TCRB transcripts were expressed ones. Held by TCRdb, this immuneACCESS table contains in-frame sequences only and omits some clones. Under half of the omission traces to an unresolved V gene where checked; the cause of the rest is unknown. The sample table records 600,000 to 700,000 clones; approximately 13% of these occur just once. The ten largest clones add up to 0.09% to 0.15% of the sample. The source material was naive CD4+ T cells from blood. The cell subset or site label here, explained by the study, means: true naive CD4+ T cells. These receptor sequences come from a man in his thirties or forties with type 1 diabetes.

This clone has more than one count but fewer than ten. The CDR3 region has the DNA TGCAGCGTTGAACAGGGCCTCTATGGCTACACCTTC. Protein product: CSVEQGLYGYTF. V gene TRBV29-1 combines with J gene TRBJ1-2; a weak D match, TRBD1 (5 bases). The germline V gene encodes CDR1 SQVTM and CDR2 ANQGSEA. V lost 2 bases and J 4 bases, leaving 8 bases between the germline ends. This CDR3 region has 12 residues.

This clone has a handful of counts. The gene calls are TRBV29-1 and TRBJ1-2; 7 bases are a match to TRBD1. Germline-derived CDR1 and CDR2 are SQVTM and ANQGSEA. The CDR3 is 12 amino acids. V trimming: 4 bases; J trimming: 4 bases; junction bases outside the gene matches: 3. The CDR3 is CSVAGQLYGYTF. The CDR3 nucleotides are TGCAGCGTTGCGGGACAGCTCTATGGCTACACCTTC.

This chain joins TRBV7-8 and TRBJ1-2; D is undetermined. CDR3 length: 15 residues. Looked up from germline, CDR1 is SGHVS and CDR2 is FQNEAQ. The V gene lost 5 bases and the J gene lost 4 bases, with 17 bases spanning the gap. The CDR3: CASSLRGQPTYGYTF. The CDR3 DNA follows: TGTGCCAGCAGCCTCCGCGGGCAGCCGACCTATGGCTACACCTTC.

The rearrangement links TRBV7-2 to TRBJ2-7; TRBD1 might be the D (6 bases). Trimming took off 4 bases at V and 6 bases at J, with 19 bases between the two ends. Per the germline V gene, CDR1 is SGHTA and CDR2 is FQGNSA. The CDR3 covers 15 residues. As DNA, the CDR3 is TGTGCCAGCAGCTACTACGGGACAACCGATTTCGAGCAGTACTTC. Its protein product is CASSYYGTTDFEQYF.

The chain combines TRBV7-8 with TRBJ1-6; no clear D. This CDR3 is 14 amino acids long. With 3 bases removed from V and 5 bases from J, the gap between germline ends came to 8 bases. The germline gives CDR1 SGHVS, CDR2 FQNEAQ. The CDR3 region has the DNA TGTGCCAGCAGCTTGCGGGAAAATAATTCACCCCTCCACTTT. This encodes CASSLRENNSPLHF.

The gene calls are TRBV10-3 and TRBJ1-5; a weak D match, TRBD1 (6 bases). The CDR3 loop spans 12 amino acids. CDR1 and CDR2 (germline): ENHRY, SYGVKD. V was cut by 5 bases and J by 7 bases, with 9 bases left in between. The CDR3 sequence is CAISSQGQPQHF. DNA of the CDR3: TGTGCCATCAGTTCCCAGGGGCAGCCCCAGCATTTT.

The rearrangement links TRBV7-9 to TRBJ2-5; D is ambiguous. The ends were cut back, 2 bases at V and 5 bases at J, with 15 bases in the middle. Germline V gene lookup returns CDR1 SEHNR and CDR2 FQNEAQ (reference sequence). The CDR3 is made up of 15 amino acids. CDR3 DNA sequence: TGTGCCAGCAGCTTAACCCCCGGGCGAGCGGAGACCCAGTACTTC. Encoded protein: CASSLTPGRAETQYF.

This clone showed up just a few times. V gene TRBV29-1 combines with J gene TRBJ2-1; possible D gene TRBD1, 5 bases. This CDR3 spans 12 amino acids. With 2 bases removed from V and 8 bases from J, the gap between germline ends came to 10 bases. Germline-derived CDR1 and CDR2 are SQVTM and ANQGSEA. CDR3 in amino acids: CSVERQGHEQFF. CDR3 sequence (DNA): TGCAGCGTTGAAAGGCAGGGCCATGAGCAGTTCTTC.

The chain couples TRBV2 to TRBJ2-5, with TRBD2 matching 15 bases. CDR1 SNHLY and CDR2 FYNNEI come from the germline V gene. The CDR3 totals 15 residues. The trim removed 6 bases at V and 6 bases at J, leaving 5 bases unmatched. For the CDR3, the DNA is TGTGCCAGCAGACCCGGGACTAGCGGGGGGAAGACCCAGTACTTC. It translates to CASRPGTSGGKTQYF.

The V call is TRBV6-5, the J call TRBJ2-7; D ambiguous. Trimming left V 5 bases short and J 3 bases short, with 11 bases between. Germline V gives CDR1 MNHEY, CDR2 SVGAGI. This CDR3 has 13 residues. The DNA for the CDR3 is TGTGCCAGCAGTGACACGGTTGTCTACGAGCAGTACTTC. It codes for CASSDTVVYEQYF.

The chain is built from TRBV4-3 and TRBJ2-5; 8 nucleotides match TRBD1. Germline CDR1 and CDR2: LGHNA and YSLEER. The CDR3 is made up of 19 amino acids. V gave up 4 bases and J gave up 5 bases; unmatched junction bases: 21. The CDR3 sequence is CASSRCQRNRGYVGETQYF. The CDR3 DNA sequence: TGCGCCAGCAGCCGCTGTCAGAGGAACAGGGGGTACGTCGGGGAGACCCAGTACTTC.

This clone has only a few counts. V is TRBV2 and J is TRBJ1-3; no clear D. Trimming cost V 7 bases and J 0 bases, with 13 bases left between them. The CDR3 covers 15 residues. Looked up from germline, CDR1 is SNHLY and CDR2 is FYNNEI. The CDR3 DNA follows: TGTGCCAGCACTCGAGACCCCGGCTCTGGAAACACCATATATTTT. Translating it yields CASTRDPGSGNTIYF.

This clone appeared a few times. The V gene is TRBV10-3, the J gene TRBJ2-3, with a weak D call TRBD1 (6 bases). Deletions cut 2 bases from V and 2 bases from J, with 17 bases between. Germline CDR1 reads ENHRY; CDR2 reads SYGVKD. CDR3 length: 17 residues. The CDR3 loop reads CAISEPEQGLPTDTQYF. CDR3 DNA sequence: TGTGCCATCAGTGAGCCAGAACAGGGCCTCCCCACAGATACGCAGTATTTT.

The chain has TRBV29-1 and TRBJ2-5, with D perhaps TRBD1 (6 bases). This CDR3 is 14 amino acids long. V shed 6 bases and J shed 3 bases, with 17 bases lying between them. Germline V gives CDR1 SQVTM, CDR2 ANQGSEA. The DNA for the CDR3 is TGCAGCGTCTACCAACAGGGCGCTGAAGAGACCCAGTACTTC. It yields the protein CSVYQQGAEETQYF.

This clone has more than one count but fewer than ten. Other nucleotide sequences in the sample specify the same CDR3. V is TRBV11-2 and J is TRBJ2-3, with TRBD2 as a possible D gene (5 bases). The CDR3 totals 12 residues. Trimming pared 4 bases from V and 6 bases from J, leaving 8 bases between. CDR1 SGHAT and CDR2 FQNNGV come from the germline V gene. Here the CDR3 reads CASSYRGDTQYF. The CDR3 coding sequence is TGTGCCAGCAGCTACAGAGGGGATACGCAGTATTTT.

V gene TRBV7-9 combines with J gene TRBJ1-6; D gene unclear. Germline CDR1 and CDR2: SEHNR and FQNEAQ (reference sequence). V was cut by 3 bases and J by 0 bases, with 6 bases left in between. The CDR3 contains 15 residues. The CDR3 is CASSLRSSYNSPLHF. The CDR3 nucleotides read TGTGCCAGCAGCTTGAGGAGCTCCTATAATTCACCCCTCCACTTT.

This clone was observed a handful of times. This chain joins TRBV20-1 and TRBJ2-5; no clear D. V lost 3 bases and J 3 bases, leaving 5 bases between the germline ends. This CDR3 is built from 11 residues. CDR1 is DFQATT, CDR2 SNEGSKA, per germline (reference sequence). The CDR3 spells CSARAEETQYF. The CDR3 nucleotides are TGCAGTGCTAGGGCCGAAGAGACCCAGTACTTC.

This clone was observed a few times. The V and J genes are TRBV5-1 and TRBJ1-1; no reliable D call. The CDR3 runs 14 residues. V was pared by 0 bases and J by 4 bases, with 10 bases between. Germline V gene lookup returns CDR1 SGHRS and CDR2 YFSETQ. The CDR3 DNA sequence: TGCGCCAGCAGCTTGGCCTCGGATCCCACTGAAGCTTTCTTT. Amino acids: CASSLASDPTEAFF.

CDR3 sequence reads: CASSFSGTWSYTF. CDR3 bases: TGTGCCAGCAGTTTCTCCGGGACCTGGAGCTACACCTTC. V usage is TRBV6-6 and J usage is TRBJ1-2; a possible D gene is TRBD1 (5 bases). CDR3 length: 13 residues. Germline CDR1 and CDR2: MNHNY and SVGAGI (reference sequence). V was shortened by 4 bases and J by 9 bases, with 15 bases between the two germline ends.

J is TRBJ1-6 and V is TRBV2; weak D call: TRBD1 (6 bases). The CDR3 spans 15 residues. In germline, CDR1 is SNHLY, CDR2 FYNNEI. V was trimmed by 6 bases and J by 5 bases, leaving 14 bases between them. CDR3 region: CASRYRATHNSPLHF. The CDR3 DNA is TGTGCCAGCAGATACAGGGCTACTCATAATTCACCCCTCCACTTT.

The V call is TRBV7-9, the J call TRBJ2-3, with D unclear. The CDR3 contains 12 residues. V was clipped by 4 bases and J by 7 bases, with 9 bases between them. Per the germline V gene, CDR1 is SEHNR and CDR2 is FQNEAQ (reference sequence). CDR3 loop: CASSSSSNTQYF. DNA for the CDR3: TGTGCCAGCAGCTCATCGTCGAATACGCAGTATTTT.

The J gene is TRBJ2-1, the V gene TRBV6-6; perhaps TRBD1 as D (5 bases). Germline CDR1 and CDR2: MNHNY and SVGAGI (reference sequence). The V end was cut by 7 bases, the J end by 6 bases, with 16 bases between. This CDR3 is 14 amino acids long. This chain's CDR3 is CASMVGPNSNEQFF. CDR3 DNA sequence: TGTGCCAGCATGGTGGGGCCTAACTCCAATGAGCAGTTCTTC.

This clone has a handful of counts. The chain carries TRBV7-6 and TRBJ1-1; D may be TRBD1 (5 bases). The CDR3 totals 14 residues. The ends were cut back, 5 bases at V and 6 bases at J, with 16 bases in the middle. Germline CDR1 is SGHVS and CDR2 is FNYEAQ. The CDR3 loop is CASSLRGGEAEAFF. The DNA for the CDR3 is TGTGCCAGCAGCCTCCGGGGGGGTGAGGCTGAAGCTTTCTTT.

For this clone: Mismatch with germline at one junction end may stem from a read error. The chain combines TRBV5-1 with TRBJ2-3; D may match TRBD1 or TRBD2 (5 bases each). Looked up from germline, CDR1 is SGHRS and CDR2 is YFSETQ. The CDR3 runs 13 residues. The CDR3 region is CASSLDRDRPGDF. Written as DNA, the CDR3 is TGCGCCAGCAGCTTGGATAGGGACCGACCCGGCGATTTT.

Notes on this clone: At the DNA level, this CDR3 is encoded by other sequences in the same sample as well. The chain joins TRBV5-1 to TRBJ1-5; tentative D call: TRBD1 (6 bases). The V gene lost 0 bases and the J gene lost 6 bases, with 10 bases spanning the gap. Germline V CDR1 and CDR2: SGHRS, YFSETQ. The length of the CDR3 is 14 residues. The CDR3 DNA sequence: TGCGCCAGCAGCTTGGATGGGGGCAGTCAGCCCCAGCATTTT. Amino acid sequence: CASSLDGGSQPQHF.

This clone was counted between two and nine times. The chain couples TRBV30 to TRBJ1-2; 7 bases are shared with TRBD1. After removal of 3 bases from V and 5 bases from J, the junction contained 12 bases not matched to a gene. The CDR3 extends over 15 amino acids. Germline V gene data show CDR1 as GTSNPN and CDR2 as SVGIG (reference sequence). As DNA, the CDR3 is TGTGCCTGGAGGACCCTTCTCCGACAGGGATATGGCTACACCTTC. Its translation: CAWRTLLRQGYGYTF.

This clone was picked up many times. Within the sample, other DNA sequences also encode this same CDR3. The V call is TRBV30, the J call TRBJ2-2, with a weak D call TRBD2 (5 bases). Trimming cost V 5 bases and J 3 bases, with 7 bases left between them. This CDR3 contains 12 residues. Germline lookup yields CDR1 GTSNPN and CDR2 SVGIG (reference sequence). The CDR3 sequence: CAWGRDTGELFF. In DNA, the CDR3 is TGTGCCTGGGGGCGGGACACCGGGGAGCTGTTTTTT.

This chain links TRBV6-1 with TRBJ1-5; the D is unclear. Between the trimmed V and J ends, which lost 3 bases and 3 bases, there was a span of 12 bases. Germline V gives CDR1 MNHNS, CDR2 SASEGT. The CDR3 covers 15 residues. The CDR3 nucleotides are TGTGCCAGCAGTGAGTCGGGCAGACCCAATCAGCCCCAGCATTTT. Its protein is CASSESGRPNQPQHF.

This clone has more than one count but fewer than ten. The chain employs TRBV5-4 and TRBJ2-3; 7 bases align to TRBD2. This CDR3 is built from 15 residues. The germline gives CDR1 SGHNT, CDR2 YYREEE (reference sequence). J lost 1 base, V lost 4 bases, and 6 bases had no gene match. CDR3 DNA: TGTGCCAGCAGCCCCTCTAGCGGACGCACAGATACGCAGTATTTT. This gives the protein CASSPSSGRTDTQYF.